The 20 T cell receptor beta chains in this list originate from one sample, sequenced in a study of cytomegalovirus exposure and HLA in healthy donors. PCR involved 60 Vbeta and 13 Jbeta primers. Data came from immunoSEQ multiplex PCR; TCRdb stores just in-frame clones and leaves some out. The repertoire has some 120,000 clones, 81% of them found once; the top ten carry 3.9%. Sequencing input: PBMCs. The receptors derive from a woman aged 30 to 39 in good health and CMV-seronegative.

V usage is TRBV7-9 and J usage is TRBJ2-3, with 7 bases that match TRBD1. Germline-derived CDR1 and CDR2 are SEHNR and FQNEAQ (reference sequence). The V and J ends lost 4 bases and 1 base, in that order; junction bases with no gene match: 5. This CDR3 comprises 15 residues. This chain's CDR3 is CASSSGQVGTDTQYF. The CDR3 nucleotides are TGTGCCAGCAGCTCCGGACAGGTGGGCACAGATACGCAGTATTTT.

This chain uses TRBV18 with TRBJ2-3; TRBD2 matches 11 bases. The germline V gene has CDR1 KGHSH and CDR2 LQKENI. V was pared by 3 bases and J by 4 bases, with 6 bases of the junction left unmatched. This CDR3 is 16 amino acids long. CDR3 coding DNA: TGTGCCAGCTCACCGGTAGCGGGAGGGATTTCAGATACGCAGTATTTT. This codes for CASSPVAGGISDTQYF.

This sequence joins TRBV12-5 and TRBJ2-5; possibly TRBD2 for D (6 bases). Germline V CDR1 and CDR2: LGHNT, FRNRAP. Trimming took 3 bases from V and 1 from J, leaving 12 bases between them. The CDR3 covers 15 residues. The chain's CDR3 is CASGFGRETQETQYF. The CDR3 nucleotides are TGTGCTAGTGGTTTCGGGCGGGAAACCCAAGAGACCCAGTACTTC.

This clone came up once. V is TRBV6-5 and J is TRBJ2-5; the D is unclear. With 3 bases removed from V and 2 bases from J, the gap between germline ends came to 10 bases. Germline CDR1 is MNHEY and CDR2 is SVGAGI. The length of the CDR3 is 14 residues. In nucleotides, the CDR3 is TGTGCCAGCAGTTATGGTGGGCTACAAGAGACCCAGTACTTC. Translating it yields CASSYGGLQETQYF.

This chain uses TRBV28 with TRBJ2-5; TRBD1 aligns across 8 bases. From germline, CDR1 is MDHEN and CDR2 SYDVKM. After removal of 10 bases from V and 3 bases from J, the junction contained 7 bases not matched to a gene. This CDR3 region has 13 residues. The CDR3 spells CAIRTGPKETQYF. The CDR3 DNA sequence: TGTGCCATCCGGACAGGGCCCAAAGAGACCCAGTACTTC. Complete variable domain (other parts from reference TRBV28 and TRBJ2-5): DVKVTQSSRYLVKRTGEKVFLECVQDMDHENMFWYRQDPGLGLRLIYFSYDVKMKEKGDIPEGYSVSREKKERFSLILESASTNQTSMYLCAIRTGPKETQYFGPGTRLLVL.

The chain joins TRBV4-1 to TRBJ2-7; 11 bases are a match to TRBD2. With V trimmed by 3 bases and J by 7 bases, 14 bases remained unmatched. Germline CDR1 reads MGHRA; CDR2 reads YSYEKL. The CDR3 runs to 17 residues. CDR3 in amino acids: CASSQWAIAGGPVEQYF. CDR3 sequence (DNA): TGCGCCAGCAGCCAGTGGGCTATAGCGGGAGGGCCTGTGGAGCAGTACTTC.

Written as DNA, the CDR3 is TGCGCCAGCAGCCAAGGCCGCGGGAACACCGGGGAGCTGTTTTTT. It translates to CASSQGRGNTGELFF. V is TRBV4-1 and J is TRBJ2-2; unclear D gene. V was pared by 1 base and J by 1 base, with 7 bases between. This CDR3 spans 15 amino acids. The germline CDR1 and CDR2 sequences are MGHRA and YSYEKL.

In regard to this clone: One end of the junction fails to match germline, which may point to a read error. This sequence joins TRBV7-9 and TRBJ1-2, with a tentative D call TRBD1 (6 bases). This CDR3 spans 13 amino acids. Germline values: CDR1 SEHNR, CDR2 FQNEAQ (reference sequence). In DNA, the CDR3 is TGTGCCGGCAGCTTAGGGGGGCCAGGAGGCTACACCTTC. This encodes CAGSLGGPGGYTF.

The V and J genes are TRBV30 and TRBJ1-1, with 10 bases lining up with TRBD1. The CDR3 spans 15 residues. From germline, CDR1 is GTSNPN and CDR2 SVGIG (reference sequence). V dropped 3 bases and J dropped 1; count of bases not matched to a gene: 5. The chain's CDR3 is CAWRKTGGPNTEAFF. CDR3 DNA: TGTGCCTGGAGAAAGACAGGGGGCCCGAACACTGAAGCTTTCTTT.

The chain carries TRBV19 and TRBJ2-7, with TRBD2 matching 11 bases. Germline V gene lookup returns CDR1 LNHDA and CDR2 SQIVND (reference sequence). The CDR3 spans 16 residues. The ends lost 3 bases at V and 4 bases at J; junction bases unmatched: 8. The CDR3 coding sequence is TGTGCCAGTAGTATGCCCTCTAGCGGGAGGAGGTACGAGCAGTACTTC. Protein: CASSMPSSGRRYEQYF.

The chain recombines TRBV4-2 with TRBJ2-5; 9 nucleotides agree with TRBD2. The J call may be faulty, since TRBJ2-7 better matches the DNA end. This CDR3 has 16 residues. The germline CDR1 and CDR2 sequences are LGHNA and YNFKEQ. CDR3 in amino acids: CASSQESYSGRGEQYF. DNA for the CDR3: TGTGCCAGCAGCCAAGAGTCCTATAGCGGGAGAGGCGAGCAGTACTTC.

This clone was seen only once. The chain joins TRBV19 to TRBJ2-7; 10 nucleotides align to TRBD2. This CDR3 has 14 amino acids. V gave up 3 bases and J gave up 3 bases; unmatched junction bases: 2. In germline, CDR1 is LNHDA, CDR2 SQIVND (reference sequence). CDR3 in amino acids: CASSISSGSYEQYF. The CDR3 DNA reads as TGTGCCAGTAGTATTTCTAGCGGGAGCTACGAGCAGTACTTC.

Only a few counts were recorded for this clone. The chain recombines TRBV7-9 with TRBJ2-7; 11 nucleotides align to TRBD2. The V gene end was trimmed by 1 base and the J gene end by 4 bases; junction bases not matched to a gene: 12. This CDR3 has 18 residues. Germline loops: CDR1 SEHNR, CDR2 FQNEAQ (reference sequence). CDR3 sequence: CASSLEGSGRARNYEQYF. Here the CDR3 DNA reads TGTGCCAGCAGCTTAGAAGGTAGCGGGAGGGCCCGAAATTACGAGCAGTACTTC.

The gene calls are TRBV5-1 and TRBJ1-1; 8 positions match TRBD1. The CDR3 totals 14 residues. The germline V gene encodes CDR1 SGHRS and CDR2 YFSETQ. The J segment lost 5 bases and the V segment lost 7 bases, leaving 10 bases of the junction unmatched. The CDR3: CASHRNTGGTEAFF. As DNA, the CDR3 is TGCGCCAGCCATAGGAATACAGGGGGTACTGAAGCTTTCTTT.

The chain employs TRBV27 and TRBJ2-7; D is perhaps TRBD2 (5 bases). CDR1 MNHEY and CDR2 SMNVEV come from the germline V gene (reference sequence). This CDR3 contains 14 residues. The V end was cut by 5 bases, the J end by 2 bases, with 13 bases between. The CDR3 reads CASSPGLAPYEQYF. CDR3 DNA: TGTGCCAGCAGTCCCGGGCTAGCCCCCTACGAGCAGTACTTC.

This clone has only a few counts. The rearrangement joins TRBV19 to TRBJ2-5; TRBD2 might be the D (5 bases). The CDR3 extends over 12 amino acids. Germline CDR1 LNHDA, CDR2 SQIVND (reference sequence). Trimming pared 6 bases from V and 5 bases from J, leaving 10 bases between. The CDR3 nucleotides are TGTGCCAGTAGACACGGCGGGGAGACCCAGTACTTC. Translation gives CASRHGGETQYF. The complete variable domain, with remaining parts taken from reference TRBV19 and TRBJ2-5, reads DGGITQSPKYLFRKEGQNVTLSCEQNLNHDAMYWYRQDPGQGLRLIYYSQIVNDFQKGDIAEGYSVSREKKESFPLTVTSAQKNPTAFYLCASRHGGETQYFGPGTRLLVL.

This chain connects TRBV30 to TRBJ1-1; D ambiguous. Trimming shortened V by 0 bases and J by 3 bases, and 14 bases separated the two germline ends. The length of the CDR3 is 15 residues. Per the germline V gene, CDR1 is GTSNPN and CDR2 is SVGIG (reference sequence). Here the CDR3 DNA reads TGTGCCTGGAGTGTACCTAACTTTGGAGACACTGAAGCTTTCTTT. Translated: CAWSVPNFGDTEAFF.

The rearrangement links TRBV7-2 to TRBJ2-3, with D possibly TRBD2 on 5 matching bases. CDR1 and CDR2 (germline): SGHTA, FQGNSA. CDR3 size: 14 residues. The germline V and J ends were trimmed by 1 base and 4 bases, with 9 bases remaining between them. CDR3 sequence reads: CASSLERLADTQYF. The DNA of the CDR3 is TGTGCCAGCAGCTTAGAGCGGCTGGCAGATACGCAGTATTTT.

For the CDR3, the DNA is TGTGCCAGCAGCGGTACAGGGGGAGACACTGAAGCTTTCTTT. As protein: CASSGTGGDTEAFF. This chain uses TRBV7-3 with TRBJ1-1; 8 nucleotides align to TRBD1. The CDR3 is made up of 14 amino acids. In germline, CDR1 is SGHTA, CDR2 FQGTGA. V trimming: 5 bases; J trimming: 3 bases; junction bases outside the gene matches: 5.

The CDR3 here is CASLEGGANTEAFF. The DNA of the CDR3 is TGTGCCAGCCTCGAAGGGGGGGCGAACACTGAAGCTTTCTTT. V usage is TRBV6-5 and J usage is TRBJ1-1; possible D gene TRBD1, 6 bases. Looked up from germline, CDR1 is MNHEY and CDR2 is SVGAGI. Between the trimmed V and J ends, which lost 8 bases and 1 base, there was a span of 14 bases. The CDR3 has 14 residues.